A selection of T cell receptor beta chains follows, all from one sample in a study of T cells after yellow fever vaccination. TCRdb reprocessed the 5' RACE reads via MiXCR and lists one record per CDR3 protein. The sample records about 330,000 distinct CDR3 sequences, roughly 8% being singletons. Sequencing used PBMCs, obtained around 45 days after the first yellow fever vaccination. Receptors originate from a man aged 18 to 29 who received the YFV17D yellow fever vaccine. Both conserved end residues are trimmed from each CDR3. For some rows the clone size is stated as once, few or many, or as a class when expanded; others skip it.

size: few; J: TRBJ2-1; V: TRBV4-1; CDR3: ASSHASDEQF
size: -; J: TRBJ1-1; V: TRBV29-1; CDR3: SVEVRGRNTEAF
size: few; J: TRBJ1-1; V: TRBV7-6; CDR3: ASSVGQGNTEAF
size: -; J: TRBJ2-2; V: TRBV7-2; CDR3: ASSLVRTRNTGELF
size: many; J: TRBJ2-1; V: TRBV24-1; CDR3: ATSDFGTSDNEQF
size: few; J: TRBJ2-3; V: TRBV14; CDR3: ASSHDRGSTDTQY
size: few; J: TRBJ2-2; V: TRBV7-8; CDR3: ASSRPLGGGGELF
size: few; J: TRBJ2-3; V: TRBV7-2; CDR3: ASSFQAGSTDTQY
size: -; J: TRBJ1-5; V: TRBV20-1; CDR3: SARGERRVGQPQH
size: few; J: TRBJ2-2; V: TRBV6-5; CDR3: ASSYFRGQAGELF
size: few; J: TRBJ2-5; V: TRBV18; CDR3: ASSLPTTGRETQY
size: -; J: TRBJ2-1; V: TRBV3-1; CDR3: ASSQDLGGRSYNEQF
size: few; J: TRBJ1-1; V: TRBV6-5; CDR3: ASSTGGGHTEAF
size: many; J: TRBJ2-2; V: TRBV4-2; CDR3: ASSQVVTGELF
size: few; J: TRBJ2-5; V: TRBV25-1; CDR3: ASSGWEFQETQY
size: few; J: TRBJ2-1; V: TRBV4-2; CDR3: ASSQDMDRPYNEQF
size: once; J: TRBJ2-2; V: TRBV29-1; CDR3: SVGDRGLGELF
size: many; J: TRBJ1-2; V: TRBV20-1; CDR3: SARRILPDRWGYT
size: -; J: TRBJ2-5; V: TRBV5-1; CDR3: ASSLGQYQETQY
size: -; J: TRBJ1-1; V: TRBV7-8; CDR3: ASSLGPQGITEAF
size: -; J: TRBJ2-6; V: TRBV4-1; CDR3: ASSQEGYGSGANVLT
size: few; J: TRBJ2-7; V: TRBV20-1; CDR3: SARQGGYEQY
size: -; J: TRBJ2-3; V: TRBV7-2; CDR3: ASSLEMAGHTQY
size: -; J: TRBJ2-3; V: TRBV4-2; CDR3: ASSHPGQTTDTQY
size: -; J: TRBJ1-5; V: TRBV10-3; CDR3: AISMTGDSNQPQH
size: -; J: TRBJ1-1; V: TRBV11-2; CDR3: ASSFLTGRMEAF
size: -; J: TRBJ1-1; V: TRBV4-3; CDR3: ASSQDSAGGNTEAF
size: -; J: TRBJ1-3; V: TRBV6-5; CDR3: ASRGTGNTMY
size: -; J: TRBJ2-1; V: TRBV5-1; CDR3: ASSLGAFSYNEQF
size: -; J: TRBJ2-3; V: TRBV7-6; CDR3: ASSLSLGSSTDTQY
size: -; J: TRBJ2-1; V: TRBV12-5; CDR3: ASGPGQGANEQF
size: many; J: TRBJ1-1; V: TRBV24-1; CDR3: ATSDYTEAF
size: few; J: TRBJ2-7; V: TRBV27; CDR3: ASTHMDGSRYEQY
size: -; J: TRBJ2-1; V: TRBV11-2; CDR3: ASSLEYSGGAYNEQF
size: -; J: TRBJ2-3; V: TRBV18; CDR3: ASSPPFTDTQY
size: few; J: TRBJ1-1; V: TRBV6-1; CDR3: ASSEAGAGYEAF
size: -; J: TRBJ2-3; V: TRBV7-9; CDR3: ASSQLQDTQY
size: -; J: TRBJ2-5; V: TRBV5-1; CDR3: ASSLAFSGGQETQY
size: few; J: TRBJ2-5; V: TRBV12-3/TRBV12-4; CDR3: ASSLDGQGRIKTQY